This T cell receptor (beta chain) was obtained from a study of CD8 T cells in ankylosing spondylitis (dated by TCRdb to 2015 to 2018). For the wider study: The study set out to find disease-linked TCR variants by profiling T cell receptor beta repertoires in ankylosing spondylitis patients and healthy donors. Peripheral blood was sampled, and synovial fluid was additionally collected from ankylosing spondylitis patients. The full study cohort was made up of approximately 24 ankylosing spondylitis patients and fewer than 120 healthy donors. The research as a whole found: The disease-linked clones were reported as significantly enriched in matched synovial fluid samples from ankylosing spondylitis patients. Blood from ankylosing spondylitis patients appeared to be characterized by a TCR beta motif made up of under ten highly homologous amino acid variants. Some of the motif variants had been reported before in the synovial fluid and blood of reactive arthritis patients, a finding that suggests common disease-initiation mechanisms. A CD8+ phenotype was shown by the disease-linked clones, which were found at relatively low frequencies in peripheral blood.

Data came from an Illumina HiSeq 2500. Quantitative 5'-RACE with molecular barcodes was the method used to prepare the TCR beta libraries. Regarding the original processing steps: A new computational method based on a probabilistic model of VDJ rearrangement was used to identify disease-linked TCR variants. Clones were called with MiXCR by TCRdb after fastp trimmed the public reads at Q25, and only in-frame beta chains were retained. A single entry per CDR3 protein holds the most common genes and DNA from its merged rows. These V and J calls rely on TCRdb rather than the paper's analysis. The table for this sample lists about 300,000 distinct CDR3 sequences; 11% of them were counted only once. Together, the top ten hold 8% to 9.5% of the sample. V and J are trimmed by 7 bases and 6 bases, and the gene matches miss 14 bases of the junction. From the cysteine through the phenylalanine, the CDR3 covers 16 amino acids. Only CDR3 DNA is held: 48 bases, read in frame from base 1.

This clonotype came up a few times. This clone's antigen is unknown. Base qualities were left out, and no much larger clone turns up one base away. This clonotype originated in a female donor with ankylosing spondylitis or in good health (not recorded which). Sequenced input: blood, either unsorted or a sorted T cell fraction (not recorded which). The chain joins TRBV12-3 or TRBV12-4 to TRBJ2-3; a stretch of 9 junction bases matches TRBD1. The nucleotide sequence is TGTGCCAGCAACACGCCCCGGGACAGGGCATTGGATACGCAGTATTTT. This is translated as CASNTPRDRALDTQYF.